What follows are 9 T cell receptor beta chains derived from one specimen sequenced in a study of blood T cell repertoires in COVID-19. Some clones are missing from TCRdb's copy, which holds only in-frame ones; the method was immunoSEQ multiplex PCR. This table has 270,000 or so clones, around 82% appearing once. Sequencing was performed on peripheral blood. The origin of the receptors is a woman between 50 and 59 years old who had recovered from COVID-19.

This rearrangement joins TRBV7-8 to TRBJ1-1; TRBD1 agrees at 10 bases. The CDR3 spans 15 residues. Looked up from germline, CDR1 is SGHVS and CDR2 is FQNEAQ. The J segment lost 4 bases and the V segment lost 5 bases, leaving 7 bases of the junction unmatched. The DNA of the CDR3 is TGTGCCAGCAGCATAGACAGGGGGCGGATCACTGAAGCTTTCTTT. It codes for CASSIDRGRITEAFF.

The CDR3 DNA is TGCGCCAGCAGCCAAGAAATAGGAAACACCATATATTTT. Translation gives CASSQEIGNTIYF. The V and J genes are TRBV4-3 and TRBJ1-3; D is unclear. Trimming pared 0 bases from V and 4 bases from J, leaving 4 bases between. Germline V lookup: CDR1 LGHNA, CDR2 YSLEER. This CDR3 has 13 amino acids.

The table lists this clone with a count of one. This rearrangement joins TRBV7-3 to TRBJ2-1; a possible D gene is TRBD2 (6 bases). The ends were cut back, 2 bases at V and 5 bases at J, with 10 bases in the middle. CDR1 and CDR2 (germline): SGHTA, FQGTGA. CDR3 length: 14 residues. As DNA, the CDR3 is TGTGCCAGCAGCTTATATCTAGCGAACAATGAGCAGTTCTTC. Amino acid sequence: CASSLYLANNEQFF.

V is TRBV12-5 and J is TRBJ2-2, with 10 bases identical to TRBD1. The V and J ends lost 3 bases and 5 bases, in that order; junction bases with no gene match: 6. This CDR3 comprises 16 residues. Germline CDR1 is LGHNT and CDR2 is FRNRAP. CDR3 sequence: CASGLLGTGETGELFF. The CDR3, as DNA: TGTGCTAGTGGTTTACTCGGGACAGGGGAAACCGGGGAGCTGTTTTTT.

The chain employs TRBV5-4 and TRBJ2-3; 9 bases fit TRBD2. The CDR3 has 15 amino acids. Trimming cost V 0 bases and J 4 bases; bases outside gene matches: 3. The germline V gene encodes CDR1 SGHNT and CDR2 YYREEE (reference sequence). The DNA for the CDR3 is TGTGCCAGCAGCTTGGGCGGGAGGGCCCCAGATACGCAGTATTTT. It is translated as CASSLGGRAPDTQYF.

The chain couples TRBV6-2 or TRBV6-3 to TRBJ2-3; 11 bases align to TRBD2. The CDR3 sequence is 15 residues long. Germline V gene sequence: CDR1 MNHEY, CDR2 SVGEGT. With 5 bases clipped from V and 3 bases from J, the junction kept 4 bases outside the gene matches. CDR3 sequence: CASSNSGRGTDTQYF. The CDR3 DNA reads TGTGCCAGCAGTAATAGCGGGAGGGGAACAGATACGCAGTATTTT.

The V and J genes are TRBV7-8 and TRBJ1-5; D may be TRBD1 (5 bases). The CDR3 totals 15 residues. Between the trimmed V and J ends, which lost 4 bases and 4 bases, there was a span of 14 bases. Germline V gives CDR1 SGHVS, CDR2 FQNEAQ. CDR3 DNA: TGTGCCAGCAGCTCCCACGGGGGTGAGAATCAGCCCCAGCATTTT. Translating gives CASSSHGGENQPQHF.

J is TRBJ2-1 and V is TRBV27; 8 nucleotides match TRBD2. Germline loops: CDR1 MNHEY, CDR2 SMNVEV (reference sequence). This CDR3 contains 15 residues. Unmatched junction bases numbered 1, after V lost 0 bases and J lost 3 bases. Written as DNA, the CDR3 is TGTGCCAGCAGTTTATCACTAGCGGTCTACAATGAGCAGTTCTTC. It yields the protein CASSLSLAVYNEQFF.

The J gene is TRBJ1-5, the V gene TRBV6-2 or TRBV6-3, with TRBD1 identical over 9 bases. Germline V gives CDR1 MNHEY, CDR2 SVGEGT. The junction had 15 bases not matched to a gene; V was cut back by 5 bases and J by 4 bases. The CDR3 extends over 18 amino acids. The chain's CDR3 is CASSTLGQGATPNQPQHF. CDR3 DNA sequence: TGTGCCAGCAGTACATTGGGACAGGGAGCGACGCCAAATCAGCCCCAGCATTTT.